Listed here are 30 T cell receptor beta chains from one sample, sequenced in a study of shared T cell receptors in the human thymus. The method was immunoSEQ multiplex PCR; TCRdb's version includes in-frame clones alone and lacks a portion of them. The data hold about 660,000 clones, with 85% to 90% observed a single time. The sample was also reused in another study, on human thymus T cells.

Sequenced material: thymocytes. Receptor source: a boy less than two years old with a congenital heart defect.

V gene TRBV6-1 combines with J gene TRBJ2-2; D is ambiguous. The CDR3 loop spans 14 amino acids. Germline V gene sequence: CDR1 MNHNS, CDR2 SASEGT. Trimming cost V 7 bases and J 5 bases, with 14 bases left between them. CDR3 in DNA: TGTGCCAGCAAGACCGTCCCAGGAACCGGGGAGCTGTTTTTT. This encodes CASKTVPGTGELFF.

This clone was counted only a few times. The chain carries TRBV7-9 and TRBJ2-1; the D gene is possibly TRBD1 (6 bases). Germline V gene data show CDR1 as SEHNR and CDR2 as FQNEAQ (reference sequence). CDR3 size: 15 residues. V was clipped by 5 bases and J by 3 bases, with 14 bases between them. This CDR3 is CASSVKQGCYNEQFF. CDR3 DNA: TGTGCCAGCAGCGTCAAACAGGGATGCTACAATGAGCAGTTCTTC.

V is TRBV30 and J is TRBJ1-1, with TRBD1 as a possible D gene (6 bases). CDR1 is GTSNPN, CDR2 SVGIG, per germline (reference sequence). CDR3 size: 14 residues. Between the trimmed V and J ends, which lost 1 base and 4 bases, there was a span of 13 bases. The CDR3: CAWSALQGATEAFF. The CDR3 bases are TGTGCCTGGAGTGCCTTACAGGGAGCCACTGAAGCTTTCTTT.

This clone has just one count. This chain uses TRBV5-5 with TRBJ2-3; the D gene is possibly TRBD1 (8 bases). V lost 3 bases and J 4 bases, leaving 15 bases between the germline ends. Germline values: CDR1 SGHKS, CDR2 YYEKEE (reference sequence). This CDR3 spans 15 amino acids. CDR3 DNA sequence: TGTGCCAGCAGCTCGGACAGGGAGGGGTCAGATACGCAGTATTTT. This sequence encodes CASSSDREGSDTQYF.

This chain connects TRBV5-1 to TRBJ2-7; 10 nucleotides align to TRBD1. Germline V gene sequence: CDR1 SGHRS, CDR2 YFSETQ. The CDR3 runs 14 residues. Unmatched junction bases numbered 4, after V lost 4 bases and J lost 3 bases. The CDR3 coding sequence is TGCGCCAGCAGCCGCGGGGACAGGGGCTACGAGCAGTACTTC. It encodes CASSRGDRGYEQYF.

The chain uses TRBV5-6 and TRBJ2-1, with 9 bases identical to TRBD2. Per germline, CDR1 SGHDT and CDR2 YYEEEE. The V gene end was trimmed by 0 bases and the J gene end by 9 bases; junction bases not matched to a gene: 19. The CDR3 loop spans 19 amino acids. The CDR3 reads CASSLADFPSGTSQFEQFF. CDR3 DNA: TGTGCCAGCAGCTTGGCTGACTTTCCTAGCGGGACTTCACAATTTGAGCAGTTCTTC.

The chain links TRBV4-3 to TRBJ2-7; tentatively, D is TRBD2 (6 bases). CDR1 is LGHNA and CDR2 is YSLEER in the germline V gene. V was shortened by 4 bases and J by 5 bases, with 21 bases between the two germline ends. This CDR3 contains 16 residues. The DNA of the CDR3 is TGCGCCAGCAGCCCAGCTATGGGGGAGGAGGGCGACGAGCAGTACTTC. It specifies CASSPAMGEEGDEQYF.

The chain joins TRBV27 to TRBJ1-2; D gene unclear. Germline V gene data show CDR1 as MNHEY and CDR2 as SMNVEV (reference sequence). Trimming took off 0 bases at V and 7 bases at J, with 18 bases between the two ends. This CDR3 has 16 residues. This CDR3 is CASSLSGASPPLGYTF. CDR3 coding DNA: TGTGCCAGCAGTTTATCGGGAGCGAGCCCCCCTCTTGGCTACACCTTC.

This clone appeared a few times. The rearrangement links TRBV28 to TRBJ2-1; 13 nucleotides agree with TRBD2. V shed 3 bases and J 0 bases; nucleotides not matched to a gene: 11. CDR1 and CDR2 (germline): MDHEN, SYDVKM. The CDR3 is made up of 20 amino acids. The CDR3 region is CASSFSSGLAGARSYNEQFF. The CDR3 region has the DNA TGTGCCAGCAGTTTTTCATCCGGACTAGCGGGGGCTCGCTCCTACAATGAGCAGTTCTTC.

V and J are TRBV10-3 and TRBJ1-4; D is ambiguous. CDR1 and CDR2 from the germline V gene are ENHRY and SYGVKD. V gave up 3 bases and J gave up 4 bases, with 18 bases separating them. The CDR3 runs 17 residues. The CDR3 is CAISDLFVEQINEKLFF. The CDR3 nucleotides are TGTGCCATCAGTGATCTTTTTGTCGAACAGATTAATGAAAAACTGTTTTTT.

The J gene is TRBJ1-2, the V gene TRBV7-9; the D gene is possibly TRBD1 (5 bases). The CDR3 extends over 13 amino acids. V lost 3 bases, J lost 8 bases, and 13 bases lay in between. CDR1 and CDR2 from the germline V gene are SEHNR and FQNEAQ (reference sequence). Written as DNA, the CDR3 is TGTGCCAGCAGCTTGGTCGGCAGGGCGGGCTACACCTTC. This codes for CASSLVGRAGYTF.

The genes are TRBV4-3 and TRBJ2-1; tentative D call: TRBD1 (5 bases). The germline gives CDR1 LGHNA, CDR2 YSLEER. There are 13 residues in the CDR3. V shed 4 bases and J shed 4 bases, with 8 bases lying between them. CDR3 amino acids: CASSPQGYNEQFF. The CDR3 nucleotides read TGCGCCAGCAGCCCGCAGGGATACAATGAGCAGTTCTTC.

This chain joins TRBV5-6 and TRBJ1-2, with 8 positions matching TRBD1. Germline lookup yields CDR1 SGHDT and CDR2 YYEEEE. The CDR3 is 15 amino acids. Losses at the gene ends were 2 bases for V and 2 bases for J; bases not matched to a gene: 5. Here the CDR3 DNA reads TGTGCCAGCAGCTTAATGTCAGGGGGCAACTATGGCTACACCTTC. Translation gives CASSLMSGGNYGYTF.

The chain joins TRBV9 to TRBJ2-1; 12 nucleotides align to TRBD2. With V trimmed by 3 bases and J by 8 bases, 3 bases remained unmatched. The germline V gene has CDR1 SGDLS and CDR2 YYNGEE. The CDR3 consists of 14 residues. CDR3 residues: CASSGTSGIYEQFF. The CDR3 nucleotides are TGTGCCAGCAGCGGGACTAGCGGGATATATGAGCAGTTCTTC.

This chain joins TRBV9 and TRBJ1-2, with D possibly TRBD1 on 5 matching bases. Germline V gives CDR1 SGDLS, CDR2 YYNGEE. V shed 3 bases and J shed 0 bases, with 12 bases lying between them. The CDR3 is 15 amino acids. DNA of the CDR3: TGTGCCAGCAGCGCCGGGGGGGAGGCTAACTATGGCTACACCTTC. Translation: CASSAGGEANYGYTF.

This chain joins TRBV4-3 and TRBJ2-3; D remains unclear. CDR3 length: 17 residues. Germline V lookup: CDR1 LGHNA, CDR2 YSLEER. V gave up 0 bases and J gave up 2 bases, with 15 bases separating them. CDR3 nucleotides: TGCGCCAGCAGCCAAGATGGTGTCCAAACATACACAGATACGCAGTATTTT. It specifies CASSQDGVQTYTDTQYF.

This CDR3 is CASSLRQGGNEQFF. The CDR3 bases are TGTGCCAGCAGCTTGAGACAGGGGGGGAATGAGCAGTTCTTC. The chain carries TRBV7-6 and TRBJ2-1; 9 nucleotides align to TRBD1. Germline V lookup: CDR1 SGHVS, CDR2 FNYEAQ. The J segment lost 7 bases and the V segment lost 3 bases, leaving 4 bases of the junction unmatched. The CDR3 consists of 14 residues.

The chain joins TRBV11-3 to TRBJ1-1, with TRBD1 matching over 9 bases. Per the germline V gene, CDR1 is SGHNT and CDR2 is YENEEA. The trim removed 2 bases at V and 1 base at J, leaving 2 bases unmatched. The CDR3 extends over 15 amino acids. The CDR3 spells CASSLSQGANTEAFF. As DNA, the CDR3 is TGTGCCAGCAGCTTATCACAGGGGGCGAACACTGAAGCTTTCTTT.

CDR3 nucleotides: TGCGCCAGCAGCCAAGAGCGACTAGATACACCCCTAGCCAAAAACATTCAGTACTTC. The encoded protein is CASSQERLDTPLAKNIQYF. The rearrangement joins TRBV4-1 to TRBJ2-4, with D possibly matching TRBD2 (6 bases). There are 19 residues in the CDR3. In germline, CDR1 is MGHRA, CDR2 YSYEKL. V was shortened by 0 bases and J by 0 bases, with 18 bases between the two germline ends.

The rearrangement links TRBV5-1 to TRBJ2-4, with TRBD1 identical over 8 bases. The CDR3 spans 15 residues. Germline CDR1 is SGHRS and CDR2 is YFSETQ. The J segment lost 8 bases and the V segment lost 4 bases, leaving 11 bases of the junction unmatched. CDR3 loop: CASSTARQGAYIQYF. The CDR3 DNA reads TGCGCCAGCAGCACCGCGCGGCAGGGGGCTTACATTCAGTACTTC.

J is TRBJ1-1 and V is TRBV4-3; the D is unclear. Trimming removed 3 bases from V and 0 bases from J, with 8 bases in between. This CDR3 is built from 14 residues. In germline, CDR1 is LGHNA, CDR2 YSLEER. The CDR3 DNA reads TGCGCCAGCAGCCAGGGGAGGATGAACACTGAAGCTTTCTTT. This codes for CASSQGRMNTEAFF.

The genes are TRBV28 and TRBJ1-2; 7 nucleotides line up with TRBD1. J was trimmed by 6 bases and V by 3 bases; bases with no gene match: 4. This CDR3 region has 13 residues. Germline CDR1 MDHEN, CDR2 SYDVKM. CDR3 sequence: CASSFRQGNGYTF. The DNA of the CDR3 is TGTGCCAGCAGTTTCAGACAGGGCAATGGCTACACCTTC.

CDR3 sequence: CASSTLQGYRGGYTF. The CDR3 DNA reads TGTGCCAGCAGTACCTTACAGGGGTACAGGGGTGGCTACACCTTC. The rearrangement joins TRBV27 to TRBJ1-2; 7 bases map to TRBD1. The junction had 13 bases not matched to a gene; V was cut back by 5 bases and J by 7 bases. The CDR3 contains 15 residues. Germline-derived CDR1 and CDR2 are MNHEY and SMNVEV (reference sequence).

The chain combines TRBV30 with TRBJ2-2, with 8 positions matching TRBD2. The V gene end was trimmed by 3 bases and the J gene end by 4 bases; junction bases not matched to a gene: 10. Germline V gene lookup returns CDR1 GTSNPN and CDR2 SVGIG (reference sequence). This CDR3 has 16 amino acids. Written as DNA, the CDR3 is TGTGCCTGGAGGGACCTCGGGACTAGGGTCACCGGGGAGCTGTTTTTT. Amino acids: CAWRDLGTRVTGELFF.

The chain carries TRBV5-1 and TRBJ2-7, with D perhaps matching TRBD2 (5 bases). The CDR3 consists of 15 residues. Trimming took off 2 bases at V and 0 bases at J, with 12 bases between the two ends. Germline values: CDR1 SGHRS, CDR2 YFSETQ. Here the CDR3 DNA reads TGCGCCAGCAGCTTAGGACTCTCGAGCTCCTACGAGCAGTACTTC. Translating it yields CASSLGLSSSYEQYF.

V usage is TRBV7-3 and J usage is TRBJ2-5, with 7 bases lining up with TRBD2. Germline CDR1 and CDR2: SGHTA and FQGTGA. The CDR3 spans 15 residues. V lost 2 bases to trimming and J lost 3 bases; unmatched junction nucleotides: 6. The CDR3, as DNA: TGTGCCAGCAGCTTATACCGGGAGGCGGAAGAGACCCAGTACTTC. It codes for CASSLYREAEETQYF.

This clone was seen only once. The chain is built from TRBV5-1 and TRBJ2-3, with 16 positions matching TRBD2. V trimming: 1 base; J trimming: 6 bases; junction bases outside the gene matches: 17. Per germline, CDR1 SGHRS and CDR2 YFSETQ. The CDR3 extends over 21 amino acids. CDR3 residues: CASSLLLEGLAGGEPRDTQYF. CDR3 coding DNA: TGCGCCAGCAGCTTGCTCCTTGAGGGACTAGCGGGGGGGGAACCTAGGGATACGCAGTATTTT.

This clone came up once. The rearrangement joins TRBV28 to TRBJ2-7, with 7 bases fitting TRBD1. The CDR3 is 16 amino acids. The ends lost 6 bases at V and 1 base at J; junction bases unmatched: 12. Germline V gene lookup returns CDR1 MDHEN and CDR2 SYDVKM. In DNA form, the CDR3 reads TGTGCCAGCAGCCTACCCGACGGGACAGTGTCCTACGAGCAGTACTTC. As protein: CASSLPDGTVSYEQYF.

This clone was recorded once. The V call is TRBV30, the J call TRBJ1-2; 7 nucleotides match TRBD1. The CDR3 consists of 12 residues. J lost 5 bases, V lost 5 bases, and 5 bases had no gene match. From germline, CDR1 is GTSNPN and CDR2 SVGIG (reference sequence). This CDR3 reads CAWLTGRYGYTF. The CDR3 nucleotides read TGTGCCTGGTTGACAGGGCGTTATGGCTACACCTTC.

The V and J genes are TRBV5-1 and TRBJ1-2, with a tentative D call TRBD1 (6 bases). Looked up from germline, CDR1 is SGHRS and CDR2 is YFSETQ. The CDR3 runs to 15 residues. Deletions cut 0 bases from V and 0 bases from J, with 9 bases between. The DNA of the CDR3 is TGCGCCAGCAGCTTGGGACAGGCCTCTAACTATGGCTACACCTTC. Encoded protein: CASSLGQASNYGYTF. The entire variable domain, with the rest obtained from reference TRBV5-1 and TRBJ1-2, is as follows: KAGVTQTPRYLIKTRGQQVTLSCSPISGHRSVSWYQQTPGQGLQFLFEYFSETQRNKGNFPGRFSGRQFSNSRSEMNVSTLELGDSALYLCASSLGQASNYGYTFGSGTRLTVV.